This T cell receptor beta chain was sequenced during a study of OX40 agonist ivuxolimab in advanced cancers. Study-level background: Among those enrolled, mean age was about 58 years (range about 23 to 80) and about 81% were male. There were three patients with partial responses, one having hepatocellular carcinoma and two cutaneous melanoma. Findings and limits, study-wide: CD8+ T cells were the subset that, on average, had more expanded clones than CD4+.

Blood samples were obtained at baseline, cycle 4 day 1, and cycle 7 day 1. Germline loops: CDR1 MNHEY, CDR2 SMNVEV (reference sequence). With 5 bases removed from V and 1 base from J, the gap between germline ends came to 14 bases. CDR3 size: 15 residues. Comments on this clone: The antigen is unknown.

Profiling relied on immunoSEQ multiplex PCR, and the TCRdb table lists in-frame clones only, not all of them. The table has 25,000 to 35,000 clones, around 84% seen once. The sequence was collected from an adult with an advanced solid tumor such as melanoma, head and neck, liver or kidney cancer. The sequencing used CD4+ or CD8+ T cells sorted from blood, collected in a trial of the OX40 agonist ivuxolimab. The chain uses TRBV27 and TRBJ1-1, with D maybe TRBD1 (5 bases). CDR3: CASSPLWDGNTEAFF. The CDR3 DNA reads as TGTGCCAGCAGTCCCCTCTGGGACGGGAACACTGAAGCTTTCTTT.